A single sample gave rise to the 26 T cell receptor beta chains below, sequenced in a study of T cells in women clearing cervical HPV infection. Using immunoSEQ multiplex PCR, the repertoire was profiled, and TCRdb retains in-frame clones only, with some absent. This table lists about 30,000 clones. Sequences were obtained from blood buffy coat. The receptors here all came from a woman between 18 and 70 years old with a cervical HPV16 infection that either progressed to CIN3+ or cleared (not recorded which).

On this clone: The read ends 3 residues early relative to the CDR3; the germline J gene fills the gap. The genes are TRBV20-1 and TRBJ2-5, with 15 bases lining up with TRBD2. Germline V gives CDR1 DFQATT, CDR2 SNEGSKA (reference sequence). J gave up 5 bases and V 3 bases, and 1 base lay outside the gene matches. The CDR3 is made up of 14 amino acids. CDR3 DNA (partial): TGCAGTGCTAGCGGGACTAGCGGGAGGGAGACC. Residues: CSASGTSGRET. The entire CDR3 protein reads CSASGTSGRETQYF.

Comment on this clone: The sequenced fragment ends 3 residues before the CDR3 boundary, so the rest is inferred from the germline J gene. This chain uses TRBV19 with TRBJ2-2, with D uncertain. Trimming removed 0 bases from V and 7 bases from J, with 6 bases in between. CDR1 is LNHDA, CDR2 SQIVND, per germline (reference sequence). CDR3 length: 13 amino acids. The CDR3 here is CASSIDQNGELFF. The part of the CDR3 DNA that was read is TGTGCCAGTAGTATAGATCAGAACGGGGAG.

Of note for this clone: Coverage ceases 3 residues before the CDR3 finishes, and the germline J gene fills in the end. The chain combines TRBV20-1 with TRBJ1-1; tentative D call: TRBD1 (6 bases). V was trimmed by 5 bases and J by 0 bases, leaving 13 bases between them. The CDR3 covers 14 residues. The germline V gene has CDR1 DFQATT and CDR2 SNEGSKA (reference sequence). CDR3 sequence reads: CSAFLQGMNTEAFF. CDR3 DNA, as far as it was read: TGCAGTGCTTTTTTACAGGGAATGAACACTGAA.

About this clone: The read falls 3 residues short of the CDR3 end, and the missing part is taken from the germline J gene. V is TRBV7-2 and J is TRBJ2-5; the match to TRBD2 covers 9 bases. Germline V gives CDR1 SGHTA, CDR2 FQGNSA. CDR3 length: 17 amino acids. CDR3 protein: CASSLALGGRAIDTQYF. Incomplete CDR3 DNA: TGTGCCAGCAGCTTAGCGCTGGGCGGGAGGGCCATAGATACC.

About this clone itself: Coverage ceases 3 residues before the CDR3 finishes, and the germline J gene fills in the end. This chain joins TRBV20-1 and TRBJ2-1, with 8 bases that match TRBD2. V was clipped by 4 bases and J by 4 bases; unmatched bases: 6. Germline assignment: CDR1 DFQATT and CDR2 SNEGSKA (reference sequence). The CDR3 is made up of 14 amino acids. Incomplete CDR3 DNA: TGCAGTGCTATCGGACTAGCCTCATACAATGAG. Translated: CSAIGLASYNE. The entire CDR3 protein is CSAIGLASYNEQFF.

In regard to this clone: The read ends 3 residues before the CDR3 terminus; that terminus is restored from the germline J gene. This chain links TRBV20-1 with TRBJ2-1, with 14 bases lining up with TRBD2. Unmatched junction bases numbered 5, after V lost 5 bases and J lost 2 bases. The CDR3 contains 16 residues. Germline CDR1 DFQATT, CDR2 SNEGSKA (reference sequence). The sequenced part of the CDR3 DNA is TGCAGTGCTTCGGGACTAGCGGGAGACACCTACAATGAG. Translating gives CSASGLAGDTYNE. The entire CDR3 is CSASGLAGDTYNEQFF.

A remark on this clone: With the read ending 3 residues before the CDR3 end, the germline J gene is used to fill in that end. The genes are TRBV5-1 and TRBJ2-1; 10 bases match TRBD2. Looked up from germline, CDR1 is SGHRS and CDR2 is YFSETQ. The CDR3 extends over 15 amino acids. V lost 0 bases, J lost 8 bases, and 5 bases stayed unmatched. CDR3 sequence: CASSLGLAGVHEQFF. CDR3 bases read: TGCGCCAGCAGCTTGGGACTAGCGGGCGTTCATGAG.

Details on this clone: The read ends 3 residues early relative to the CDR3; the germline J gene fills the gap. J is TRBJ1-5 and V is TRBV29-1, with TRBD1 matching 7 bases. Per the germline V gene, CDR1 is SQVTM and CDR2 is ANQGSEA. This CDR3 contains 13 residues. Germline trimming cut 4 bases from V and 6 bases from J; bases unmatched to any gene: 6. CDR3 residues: CSVGEGAGQPQHF. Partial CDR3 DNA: TGCAGCGTTGGCGAGGGGGCAGGTCAGCCC.

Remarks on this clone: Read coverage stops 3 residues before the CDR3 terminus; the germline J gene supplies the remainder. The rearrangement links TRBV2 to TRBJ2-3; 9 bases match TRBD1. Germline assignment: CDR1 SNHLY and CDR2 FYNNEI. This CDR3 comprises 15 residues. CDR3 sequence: CASSEQGASNQPQYF. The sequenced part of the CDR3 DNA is TGTGCCAGCAGCGAACAGGGGGCCAGCAATCAGCCG.

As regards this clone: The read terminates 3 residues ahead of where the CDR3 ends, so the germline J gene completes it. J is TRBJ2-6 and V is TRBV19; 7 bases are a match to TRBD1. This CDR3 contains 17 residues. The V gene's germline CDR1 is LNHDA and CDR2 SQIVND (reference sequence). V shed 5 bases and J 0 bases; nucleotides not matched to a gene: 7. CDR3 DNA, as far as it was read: TGTGCCAGTAGTGACAGGGCTGATCTCTCTGGGGCCAACGTC. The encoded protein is CASSDRADLSGANV. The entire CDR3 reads CASSDRADLSGANVLTF.

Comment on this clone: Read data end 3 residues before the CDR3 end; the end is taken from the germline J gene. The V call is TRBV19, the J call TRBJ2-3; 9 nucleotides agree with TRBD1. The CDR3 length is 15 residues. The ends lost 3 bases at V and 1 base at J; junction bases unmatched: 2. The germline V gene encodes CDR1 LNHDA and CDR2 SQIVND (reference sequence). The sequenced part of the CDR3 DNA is TGTGCCAGTAGTATCCGACAGGGGGGCACAGATACG. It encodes CASSIRQGGTDT. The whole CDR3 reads CASSIRQGGTDTQYF. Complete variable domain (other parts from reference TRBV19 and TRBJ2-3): DGGITQSPKYLFRKEGQNVTLSCEQNLNHDAMYWYRQDPGQGLRLIYYSQIVNDFQKGDIAEGYSVSREKKESFPLTVTSAQKNPTAFYLCASSIRQGGTDTQYFGPGTRLTVL.

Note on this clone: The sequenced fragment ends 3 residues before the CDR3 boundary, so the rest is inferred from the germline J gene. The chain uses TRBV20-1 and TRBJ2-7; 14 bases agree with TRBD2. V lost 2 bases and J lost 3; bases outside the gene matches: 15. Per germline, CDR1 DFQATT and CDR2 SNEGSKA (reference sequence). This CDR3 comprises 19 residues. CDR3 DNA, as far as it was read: TGCAGTGCTAGAAAGGGACTAGCGGGAGTACGTACGGAACTCTACGAG. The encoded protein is CSARKGLAGVRTELYE. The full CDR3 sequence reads CSARKGLAGVRTELYEQYF.

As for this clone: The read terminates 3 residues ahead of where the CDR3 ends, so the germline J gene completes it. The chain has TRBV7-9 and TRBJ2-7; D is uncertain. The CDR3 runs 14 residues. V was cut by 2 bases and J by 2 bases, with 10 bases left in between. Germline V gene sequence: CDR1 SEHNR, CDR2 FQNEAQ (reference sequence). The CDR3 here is CASSLLSGAYEQYF. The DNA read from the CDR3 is TGTGCCAGCAGCTTATTGTCCGGTGCCTACGAG.

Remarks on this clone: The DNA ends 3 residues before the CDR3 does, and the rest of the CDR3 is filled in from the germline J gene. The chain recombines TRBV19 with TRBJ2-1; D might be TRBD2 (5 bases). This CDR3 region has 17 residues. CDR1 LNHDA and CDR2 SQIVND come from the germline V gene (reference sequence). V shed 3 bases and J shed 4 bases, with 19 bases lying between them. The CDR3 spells CASSMTGGRLLYNEQFF. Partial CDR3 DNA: TGTGCCAGTAGTATGACCGGCGGTCGACTACTATACAATGAG.

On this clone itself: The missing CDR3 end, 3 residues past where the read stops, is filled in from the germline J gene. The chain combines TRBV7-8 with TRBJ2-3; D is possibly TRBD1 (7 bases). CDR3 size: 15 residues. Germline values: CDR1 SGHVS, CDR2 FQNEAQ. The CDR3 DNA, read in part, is TGTGCCAGCAGCCCTAGGAGGGGACAGCAAGAGACG. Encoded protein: CASSPRRGQQET. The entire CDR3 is CASSPRRGQQETQYF.

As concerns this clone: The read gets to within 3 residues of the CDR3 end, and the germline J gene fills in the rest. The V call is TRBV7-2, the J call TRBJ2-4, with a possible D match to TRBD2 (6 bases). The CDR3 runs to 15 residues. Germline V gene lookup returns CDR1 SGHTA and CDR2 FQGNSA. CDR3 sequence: CASSLGTRQLGGQYF. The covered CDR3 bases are TGTGCCAGCAGCTTAGGTACGCGACAGCTGGGGGGT.

CDR3 bases read: TGTGCCAGCAGTAGGGCGTTGGGCGTCGCCGGGGAG. Translation gives CASSRALGVAGE. The CDR3 reads in full as CASSRALGVAGELFF. This rearrangement joins TRBV6-2 or TRBV6-3 to TRBJ2-2, with D uncertain. The read comes to an end 3 residues before the CDR3 does, leaving the germline J gene to fill in the end. The length of the CDR3 is 15 residues. Germline CDR1 reads MNHEY; CDR2 reads SVGEGT. Deletions cut 5 bases from V and 6 bases from J, with 16 bases between.

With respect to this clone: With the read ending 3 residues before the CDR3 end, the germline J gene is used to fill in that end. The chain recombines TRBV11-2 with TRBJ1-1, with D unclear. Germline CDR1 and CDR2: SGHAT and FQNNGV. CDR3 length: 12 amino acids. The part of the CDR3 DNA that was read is TGTGCCAGCAGCTTTCTGGCGGTTAAA. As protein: CASSFLAVK. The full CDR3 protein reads CASSFLAVKAFF.

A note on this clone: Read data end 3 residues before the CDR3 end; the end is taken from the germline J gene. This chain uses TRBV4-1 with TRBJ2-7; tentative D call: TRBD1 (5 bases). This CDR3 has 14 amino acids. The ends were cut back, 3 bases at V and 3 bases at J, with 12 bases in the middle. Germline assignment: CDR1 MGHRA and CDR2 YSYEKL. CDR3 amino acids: CASSQRQGSYEQYF. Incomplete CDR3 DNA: TGCGCCAGCAGCCAGAGGCAGGGTAGCTACGAG.

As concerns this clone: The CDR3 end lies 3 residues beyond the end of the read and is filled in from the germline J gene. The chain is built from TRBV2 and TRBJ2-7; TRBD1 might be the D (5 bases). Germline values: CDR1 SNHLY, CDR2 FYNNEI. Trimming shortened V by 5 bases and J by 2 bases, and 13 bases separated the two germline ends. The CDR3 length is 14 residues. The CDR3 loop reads CASSLDSVTYEQYF. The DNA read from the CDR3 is TGTGCCAGCAGTCTAGACAGTGTGACCTACGAG.

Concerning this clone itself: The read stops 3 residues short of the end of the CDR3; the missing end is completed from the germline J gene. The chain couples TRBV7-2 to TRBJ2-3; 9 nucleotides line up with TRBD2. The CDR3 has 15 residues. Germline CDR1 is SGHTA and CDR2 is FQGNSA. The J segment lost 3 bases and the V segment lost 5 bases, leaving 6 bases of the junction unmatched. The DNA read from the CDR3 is TGTGCCAGCAGCGATAGCGGGAGTGGGACAGATACG. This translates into CASSDSGSGTDT. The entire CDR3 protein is CASSDSGSGTDTQYF.

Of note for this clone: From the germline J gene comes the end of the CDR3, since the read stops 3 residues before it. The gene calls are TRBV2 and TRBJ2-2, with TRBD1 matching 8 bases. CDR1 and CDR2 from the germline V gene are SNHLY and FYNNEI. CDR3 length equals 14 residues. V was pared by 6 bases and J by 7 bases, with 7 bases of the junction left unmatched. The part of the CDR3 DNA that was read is TGTGCCAGCAGGGACAGGGTTTCCATCGGGGAG. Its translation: CASRDRVSIGE. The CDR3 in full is CASRDRVSIGELFF.

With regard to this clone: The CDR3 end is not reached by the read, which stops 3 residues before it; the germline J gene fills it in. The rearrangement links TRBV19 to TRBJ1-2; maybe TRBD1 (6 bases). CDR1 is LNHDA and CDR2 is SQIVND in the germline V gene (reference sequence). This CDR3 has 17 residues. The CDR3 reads CASSTEGGTSGQETYTF. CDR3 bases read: TGTGCCAGTAGTACCGAGGGAGGGACAAGTGGCCAAGAGACA.

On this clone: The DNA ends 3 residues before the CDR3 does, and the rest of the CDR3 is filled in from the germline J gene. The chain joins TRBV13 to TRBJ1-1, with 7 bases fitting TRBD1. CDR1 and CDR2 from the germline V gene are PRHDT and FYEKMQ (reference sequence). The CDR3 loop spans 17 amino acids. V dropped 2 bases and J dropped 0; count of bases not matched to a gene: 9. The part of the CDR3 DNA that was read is TGTGCCAGCAGCTTAATCTCCCTAGGACAGGTGAACACTGAA. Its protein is CASSLISLGQVNTE. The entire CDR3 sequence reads CASSLISLGQVNTEAFF.

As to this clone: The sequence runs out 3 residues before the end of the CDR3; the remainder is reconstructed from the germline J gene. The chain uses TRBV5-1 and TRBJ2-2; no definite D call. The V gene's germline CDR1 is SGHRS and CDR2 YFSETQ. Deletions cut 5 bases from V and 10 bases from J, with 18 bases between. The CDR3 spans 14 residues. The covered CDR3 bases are TGCGCCAGCAGAAGTAGCCCTCCATTCTCGGAG. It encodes CASRSSPPFSE. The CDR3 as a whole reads CASRSSPPFSELFF.

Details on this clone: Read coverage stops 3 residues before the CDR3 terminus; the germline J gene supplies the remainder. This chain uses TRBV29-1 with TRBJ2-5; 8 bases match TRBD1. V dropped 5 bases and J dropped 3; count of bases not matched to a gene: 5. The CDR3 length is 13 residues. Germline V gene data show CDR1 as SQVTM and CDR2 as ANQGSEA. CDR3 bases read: TGCAGCGTTTCAGCAGGGGGCGAAGAGACC. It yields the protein CSVSAGGEET. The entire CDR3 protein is CSVSAGGEETQYF.